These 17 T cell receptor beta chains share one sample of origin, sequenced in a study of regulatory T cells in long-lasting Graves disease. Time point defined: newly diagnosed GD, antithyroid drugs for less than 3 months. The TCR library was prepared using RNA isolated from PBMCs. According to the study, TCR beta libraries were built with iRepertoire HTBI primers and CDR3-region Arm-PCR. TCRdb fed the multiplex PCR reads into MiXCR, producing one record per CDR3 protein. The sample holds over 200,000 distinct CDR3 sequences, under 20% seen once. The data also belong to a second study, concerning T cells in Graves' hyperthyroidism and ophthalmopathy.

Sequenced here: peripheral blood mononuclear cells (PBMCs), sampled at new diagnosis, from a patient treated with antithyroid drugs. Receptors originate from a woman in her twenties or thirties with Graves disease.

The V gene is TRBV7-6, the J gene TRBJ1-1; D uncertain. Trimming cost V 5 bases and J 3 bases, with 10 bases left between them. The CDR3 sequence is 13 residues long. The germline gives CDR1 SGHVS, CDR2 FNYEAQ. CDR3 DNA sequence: TGTGCCAGCAGCCCCGGGGAGGACACTGAAGCTTTCTTT. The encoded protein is CASSPGEDTEAFF. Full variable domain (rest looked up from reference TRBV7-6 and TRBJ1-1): GAGVSQSPRYKVTKRGQDVALRCDPISGHVSLYWYRQALGQGPEFLTYFNYEAQQDKSGLPNDRFSAERPEGSISTLTIQRTEQRDSAMYRCASSPGEDTEAFFGQGTRLTVV.

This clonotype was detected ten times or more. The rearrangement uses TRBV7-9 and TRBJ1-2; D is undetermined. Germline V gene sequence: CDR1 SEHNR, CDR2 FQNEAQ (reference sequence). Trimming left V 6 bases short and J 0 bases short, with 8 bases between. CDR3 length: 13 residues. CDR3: CASRDAANYGYTF. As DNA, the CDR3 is TGTGCCAGCAGGGACGCAGCTAACTATGGCTACACCTTC.

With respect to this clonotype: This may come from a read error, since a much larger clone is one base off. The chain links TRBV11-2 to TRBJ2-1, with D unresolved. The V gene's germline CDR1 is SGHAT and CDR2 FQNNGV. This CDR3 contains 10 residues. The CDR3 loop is CANSFNEQFF. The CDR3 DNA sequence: TGTGCCAACAGCTTCAATGAGCAGTTCTTC.

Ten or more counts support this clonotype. The CDR3 sequence is CASSIGNTIYF. The CDR3 coding sequence is TGTGCCAGCAGCATTGGAAACACCATATATTTT. This chain joins TRBV11-2 and TRBJ1-3, with unresolved D. V lost 5 bases and J lost 3, with 2 bases in between. CDR1 and CDR2 from the germline V gene are SGHAT and FQNNGV. The CDR3 sequence is 11 residues long.

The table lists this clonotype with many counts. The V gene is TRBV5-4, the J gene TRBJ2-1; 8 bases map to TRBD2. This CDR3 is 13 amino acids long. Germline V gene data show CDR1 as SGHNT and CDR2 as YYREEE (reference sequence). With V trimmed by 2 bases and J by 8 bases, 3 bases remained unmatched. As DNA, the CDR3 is TGTGCCAGCAGCTTATATAGCGGGGATGAGCAGTTCTTC. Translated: CASSLYSGDEQFF.

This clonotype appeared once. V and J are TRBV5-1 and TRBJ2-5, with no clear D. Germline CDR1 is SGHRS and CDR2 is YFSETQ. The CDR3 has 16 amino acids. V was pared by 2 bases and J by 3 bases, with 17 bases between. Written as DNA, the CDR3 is TGCGCCAGCAGCTTTGGTCCCCCCTCATGGGAAGAGACCCAGTACTTC. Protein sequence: CASSFGPPSWEETQYF.

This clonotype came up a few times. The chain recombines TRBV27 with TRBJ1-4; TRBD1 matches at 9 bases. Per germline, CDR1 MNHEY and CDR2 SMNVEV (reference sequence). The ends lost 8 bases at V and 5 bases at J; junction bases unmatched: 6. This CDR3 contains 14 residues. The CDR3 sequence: CASGPGQGNEKLFF. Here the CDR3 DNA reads TGTGCCAGCGGGCCGGGACAGGGAAATGAAAAACTGTTTTTT.

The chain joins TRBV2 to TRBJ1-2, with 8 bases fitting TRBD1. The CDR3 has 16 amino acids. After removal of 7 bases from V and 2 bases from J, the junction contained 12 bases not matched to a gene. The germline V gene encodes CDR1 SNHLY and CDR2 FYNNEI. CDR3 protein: CASKDRAWVGNYGYTF. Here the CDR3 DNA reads TGTGCCAGCAAGGACAGGGCGTGGGTTGGGAACTATGGCTACACCTTC.

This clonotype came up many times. Here the CDR3 DNA reads TGTGCCAGCAGCCTCCCAGGGGAGAATGAAAAACTGTTTTTT. Translation: CASSLPGENEKLFF. The chain couples TRBV3-1 to TRBJ1-4; maybe TRBD1 (6 bases). Per the germline V gene, CDR1 is LGHDT and CDR2 is YNNKEL (reference sequence). Between the trimmed V and J ends, which lost 4 bases and 5 bases, there was a span of 11 bases. The CDR3 length is 14 residues. The variable domain in full, completed from reference TRBV3-1 and TRBJ1-4, reads DTAVSQTPKYLVTQMGNDKSIKCEQNLGHDTMYWYKQDSKKFLKIMFSYNNKELIINETVPNRFSPKSPDKAHLNLHINSLELGDSAVYFCASSLPGENEKLFFGSGTQLSVL.

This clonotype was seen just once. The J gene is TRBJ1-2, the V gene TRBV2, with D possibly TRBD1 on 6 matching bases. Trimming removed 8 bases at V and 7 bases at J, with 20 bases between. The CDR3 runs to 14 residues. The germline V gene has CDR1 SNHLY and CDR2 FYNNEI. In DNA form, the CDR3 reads TGTGCCAGCCGCCGATCAGGGGTTAACGGTGGCTACACCTTC. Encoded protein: CASRRSGVNGGYTF.

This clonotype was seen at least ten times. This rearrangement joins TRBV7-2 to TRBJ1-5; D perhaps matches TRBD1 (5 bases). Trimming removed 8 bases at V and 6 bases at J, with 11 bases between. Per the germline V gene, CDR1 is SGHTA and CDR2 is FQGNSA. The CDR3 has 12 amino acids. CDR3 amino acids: CASFGGSQPQHF. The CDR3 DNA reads TGTGCCAGCTTCGGGGGTAGTCAGCCCCAGCATTTT.

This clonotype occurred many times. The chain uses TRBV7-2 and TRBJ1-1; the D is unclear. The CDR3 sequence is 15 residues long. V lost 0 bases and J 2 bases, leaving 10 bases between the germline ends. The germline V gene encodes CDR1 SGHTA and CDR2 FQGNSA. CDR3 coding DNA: TGTGCCAGCAGCTTAGCCGGGGTCCCCAACACTGAAGCTTTCTTT. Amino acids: CASSLAGVPNTEAFF.

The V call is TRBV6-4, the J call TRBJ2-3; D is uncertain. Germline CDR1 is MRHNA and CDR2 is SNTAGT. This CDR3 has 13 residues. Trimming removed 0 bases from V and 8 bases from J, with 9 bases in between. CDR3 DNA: TGTGCCAGCAGTGACTCCCGAGGATCTACGCAGTATTTT. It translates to CASSDSRGSTQYF.

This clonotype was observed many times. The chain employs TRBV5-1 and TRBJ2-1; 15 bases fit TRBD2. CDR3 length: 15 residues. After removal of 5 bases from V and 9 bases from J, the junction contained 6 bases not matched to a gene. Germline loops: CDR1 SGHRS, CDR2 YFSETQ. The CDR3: CASRPGTSGGLEQFF. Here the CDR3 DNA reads TGCGCCAGCAGGCCCGGGACTAGCGGGGGGCTTGAGCAGTTCTTC.

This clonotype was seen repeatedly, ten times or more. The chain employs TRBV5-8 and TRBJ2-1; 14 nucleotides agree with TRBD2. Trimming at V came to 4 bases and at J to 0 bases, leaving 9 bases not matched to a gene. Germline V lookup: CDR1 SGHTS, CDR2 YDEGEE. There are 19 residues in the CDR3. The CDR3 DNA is TGTGCCAGCAGCCGGGGACTAGCGGGGGTCATGAGCTCCTACAATGAGCAGTTCTTC. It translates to CASSRGLAGVMSSYNEQFF.

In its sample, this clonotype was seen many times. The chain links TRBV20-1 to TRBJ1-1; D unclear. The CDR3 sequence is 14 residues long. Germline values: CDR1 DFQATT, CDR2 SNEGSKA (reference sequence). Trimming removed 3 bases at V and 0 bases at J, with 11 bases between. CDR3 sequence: CSASVAELNTEAFF. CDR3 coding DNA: TGCAGTGCTAGCGTAGCGGAGCTGAACACTGAAGCTTTCTTT.

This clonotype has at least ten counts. CDR3 in DNA: TGTGCCAGCAGCTTAGGGTGGCGGGGACTCTACGAGCAGTACTTC. Protein: CASSLGWRGLYEQYF. The chain links TRBV7-9 to TRBJ2-7; perhaps TRBD2 as D (6 bases). Germline lookup yields CDR1 SEHNR and CDR2 FQNEAQ (reference sequence). CDR3 length equals 15 residues. The V and J ends lost 1 base and 3 bases respectively, with 13 bases between them. The complete variable domain, with remaining parts taken from reference TRBV7-9 and TRBJ2-7, reads DTGVSQNPRHKITKRGQNVTFRCDPISEHNRLYWYRQTLGQGPEFLTYFQNEAQLEKSRLLSDRFSAERPKGSFSTLEIQRTEQGDSAMYLCASSLGWRGLYEQYFGPGTRLTVT.